This note documents a single TCR beta chain sequence. The V gene's germline CDR1 is SGHTA and CDR2 FQGNSA. V dropped 0 bases and J dropped 5; count of bases not matched to a gene: 3. The length of the CDR3 is 17 residues. Grouping used clinical history reported by participants in a survey and questionnaire. Here immunoSEQ multiplex PCR was the method, and the copy in TCRdb shows in-frame clones only, minus some. The sample records fewer than 250,000 clones, 75% to 85% being singletons. This record belongs to a study of blood T cell repertoires in COVID-19. Study context: Researchers got acute and convalescent COVID-19 samples from the United States, Italy and Spain. From T cells, B-cell-depleted T cells, or PBMCs came the material, which was cDNA or gDNA.

Material for sequencing was PBMCs or T cells enriched from blood (not recorded which). This receptor was taken from a woman between 45 and 65 years old with acute COVID-19. V gene TRBV7-2 combines with J gene TRBJ2-3; 15 bases are shared with TRBD2. CDR3: CASSLAPGLAGGDTQYF. The CDR3 DNA sequence: TGTGCCAGCAGCTTAGCTCCGGGACTAGCGGGGGGAGATACGCAGTATTTT.